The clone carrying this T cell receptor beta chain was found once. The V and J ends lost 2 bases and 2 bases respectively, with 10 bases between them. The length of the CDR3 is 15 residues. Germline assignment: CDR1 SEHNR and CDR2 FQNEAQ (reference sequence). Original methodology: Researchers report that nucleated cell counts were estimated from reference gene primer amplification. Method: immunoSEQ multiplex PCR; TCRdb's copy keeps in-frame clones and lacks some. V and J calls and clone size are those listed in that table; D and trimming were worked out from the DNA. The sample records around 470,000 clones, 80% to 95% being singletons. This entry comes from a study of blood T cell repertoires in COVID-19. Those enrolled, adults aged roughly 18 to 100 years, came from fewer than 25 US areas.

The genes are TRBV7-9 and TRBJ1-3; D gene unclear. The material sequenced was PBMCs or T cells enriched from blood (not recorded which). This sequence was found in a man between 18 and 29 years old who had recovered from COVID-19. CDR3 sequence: CASSLYRETGNTIYF. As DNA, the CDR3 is TGTGCCAGCAGCTTATATAGAGAGACTGGAAACACCATATATTTT.